A selection of T cell receptor beta chains follows, all from one sample in a study of regulatory T cells in long-lasting Graves disease. Using its own MiXCR run on the multiplex PCR reads, TCRdb lists one record per CDR3 protein. This table has 580,000 or so distinct CDR3 sequences, about 16% appearing once. These data were likewise used in another study, on T cells in Graves' hyperthyroidism and ophthalmopathy.

The sequenced sample was peripheral blood mononuclear cells (PBMCs), obtained at new diagnosis, from a patient treated with antithyroid drugs. The receptors were gathered from a man between 18 and 35 years old with Graves disease. Each CDR3 is given with its conserved first and last residue. Each record gives: clone size, D gene, J gene, V gene, CDR3 DNA, CDR3 protein. The D gene is left open where the match is weak. The size field is filled for only some rows; it gives once, few, many or a size class.

clone size: many
D gene: -
J gene: TRBJ1-1
V gene: TRBV5-5
CDR3 DNA: TGTGCCAGCAGCTTCACGACAGGTTCTATGAACACTGAAGCTTTCTTT
CDR3 protein: CASSFTTGSMNTEAFF

clone size: many
D gene: -
J gene: TRBJ2-2
V gene: TRBV6-2/TRBV6-3
CDR3 DNA: TGTGCCAGCAAGGGGCAACCGAACACCGGGGAGCTGTTTTTT
CDR3 protein: CASKGQPNTGELFF

clone size: -
D gene: -
J gene: TRBJ2-1
V gene: TRBV4-1
CDR3 DNA: TGCGCCAGCAGCCAAGATGGAGGTCAGAGGGCTGTCTTC
CDR3 protein: CASSQDGGQRAVF

clone size: -
D gene: -
J gene: TRBJ2-2
V gene: TRBV28
CDR3 DNA: TGTGCCAGCAGTCCTCCTAGCTTTAACACCGGGGAGCTGTTTTTT
CDR3 protein: CASSPPSFNTGELFF

clone size: many
D gene: -
J gene: TRBJ2-2
V gene: TRBV30
CDR3 DNA: TGTGCCTGGAGTGTACAGGGCGAAGTGATGTTTTTT
CDR3 protein: CAWSVQGEVMFF

clone size: -
D gene: -
J gene: TRBJ1-1
V gene: TRBV19
CDR3 DNA: TGTGCCATGGACGGCCCTCTGGGTGAAGCTTTCTTT
CDR3 protein: CAMDGPLGEAFF

clone size: many
D gene: -
J gene: TRBJ2-7
V gene: TRBV13
CDR3 DNA: TGTGCCAGCAGTCCCCTTCGACGATACTTC
CDR3 protein: CASSPLRRYF

clone size: -
D gene: TRBD1
J gene: TRBJ2-5
V gene: TRBV2
CDR3 DNA: TGTGCCAGCAGTAAACAGGGGGCGCGAGAGACCCAGTACTTC
CDR3 protein: CASSKQGARETQYF

clone size: -
D gene: -
J gene: TRBJ2-1
V gene: TRBV18
CDR3 DNA: TGTGCCAGCTCACCACCATACCACGACGAGCAGTTCTTC
CDR3 protein: CASSPPYHDEQFF

clone size: many
D gene: -
J gene: TRBJ1-2
V gene: TRBV28
CDR3 DNA: TGTGCCAGCAGCTTTATGACGGGCAACTATGGCTACACCTTC
CDR3 protein: CASSFMTGNYGYTF

clone size: -
D gene: -
J gene: TRBJ1-1
V gene: TRBV5-4
CDR3 DNA: TGTGCCAGCAGCTTGTTCGGGGGGAACACTGAAGCTTTCTTT
CDR3 protein: CASSLFGGNTEAFF

clone size: few
D gene: TRBD1
J gene: TRBJ2-7
V gene: TRBV4-1
CDR3 DNA: TGCGCCAGCGCCCAGGGGGTAGACTACGAGCAGTACTTC
CDR3 protein: CASAQGVDYEQYF

clone size: -
D gene: TRBD2
J gene: TRBJ2-1
V gene: TRBV4-1
CDR3 DNA: TGCGCCAGCAGCCAAAGCGGGAGGGCCGACAATGAGCAGTTCTTC
CDR3 protein: CASSQSGRADNEQFF

clone size: few
D gene: -
J gene: TRBJ2-1
V gene: TRBV7-9
CDR3 DNA: TGTGCCAGCAGCTTACCTTCATACAATGAGCAGTTCTTC
CDR3 protein: CASSLPSYNEQFF

clone size: many
D gene: -
J gene: TRBJ2-7
V gene: TRBV11-2
CDR3 DNA: TGTGCCAGCAGCTTAGAGGATGACTACGTCGAGCAGTACTTC
CDR3 protein: CASSLEDDYVEQYF

clone size: once
D gene: TRBD2
J gene: TRBJ2-2
V gene: TRBV4-3
CDR3 DNA: TGCGCCAGCAGCCAAGATAGGGCGGGAGGGGGTGTGGGTGACACCGGGGAGCTGTTTTTT
CDR3 protein: CASSQDRAGGGVGDTGELFF

clone size: -
D gene: -
J gene: TRBJ1-1
V gene: TRBV28
CDR3 DNA: TGTGCCAGCAGTTTAAGACAGGTGCACACTGAAGCTTTCTTT
CDR3 protein: CASSLRQVHTEAFF

clone size: many
D gene: -
J gene: TRBJ1-1
V gene: TRBV6-5
CDR3 DNA: TGTGCCAGCAGTTTGTCCTTAGGGACTGAAGCTTTCTTT
CDR3 protein: CASSLSLGTEAFF

clone size: many
D gene: TRBD2
J gene: TRBJ2-7
V gene: TRBV5-1
CDR3 DNA: TGCGCCAGCAGCTTAGGAGCGGGACGATCCTACGAGCAGTACTTC
CDR3 protein: CASSLGAGRSYEQYF

clone size: many
D gene: -
J gene: TRBJ1-1
V gene: TRBV12-3/TRBV12-4
CDR3 DNA: TGTGCCAGCAGTTTCCGTCAGGGGACGGGCGCTGAAGCTTTCTTT
CDR3 protein: CASSFRQGTGAEAFF

clone size: many
D gene: -
J gene: TRBJ1-6
V gene: TRBV20-1
CDR3 DNA: TGCAGTGCTAGCCTAGGGACGGATTATAATTCACCCCTCCACTTT
CDR3 protein: CSASLGTDYNSPLHF

clone size: few
D gene: TRBD2
J gene: TRBJ2-1
V gene: TRBV6-1
CDR3 DNA: TGTGCCAGCAGCCCGGGGACTAGCGGGAGAGCTTACAATGAGCAGTTCTTC
CDR3 protein: CASSPGTSGRAYNEQFF

clone size: many
D gene: TRBD2
J gene: TRBJ2-7
V gene: TRBV28
CDR3 DNA: TGTGCCAGCAGTCTCGGCGGGGGAAGCTCCTACGAGCAGTACTTC
CDR3 protein: CASSLGGGSSYEQYF

clone size: many
D gene: -
J gene: TRBJ2-7
V gene: TRBV13
CDR3 DNA: TGTGCCAGCAGCCCCTCGGGTTCTGAAGAGCAGTACTTC
CDR3 protein: CASSPSGSEEQYF

clone size: few
D gene: -
J gene: TRBJ2-7
V gene: TRBV27
CDR3 DNA: TGTGCCAGCAGTTTAGAGTACCCTGCGGTGGGGGCCTACGAGCAGTACTTC
CDR3 protein: CASSLEYPAVGAYEQYF

clone size: -
D gene: TRBD2
J gene: TRBJ2-7
V gene: TRBV27
CDR3 DNA: TGTGCCAGCAGTTTATCTGAGCGGGATCTCCGCTACGAGCAGTACTTC
CDR3 protein: CASSLSERDLRYEQYF

clone size: -
D gene: TRBD1
J gene: TRBJ1-3
V gene: TRBV28
CDR3 DNA: TGTGCCAGCACCCTCGGGCAGGGGGCTGGAAACACCATATATTTT
CDR3 protein: CASTLGQGAGNTIYF

clone size: many
D gene: -
J gene: TRBJ2-3
V gene: TRBV7-9
CDR3 DNA: TGTGCCAGCAGCATCTTGGGGGATACGCAGTATTTT
CDR3 protein: CASSILGDTQYF

clone size: -
D gene: TRBD2
J gene: TRBJ2-1
V gene: TRBV7-8
CDR3 DNA: TGTGCCAGCAGCGAGACTAGCGGGAGGGCCCTCAATGAGCAGTTCTTC
CDR3 protein: CASSETSGRALNEQFF